This passage covers 20 T cell receptor beta chains from one sample sequenced in a study of cytomegalovirus exposure and HLA in healthy donors. Primers: 60 Vbeta forward and 13 Jbeta reverse. The repertoire was sequenced with immunoSEQ multiplex PCR; TCRdb's copy has only in-frame clones and lacks some. The data show about 130,000 clones, roughly 82% seen once. The sample consisted of PBMCs. Receptor source: a woman aged 40-49 years in good health and CMV-seropositive.

A single count supports this clone. The rearrangement joins TRBV7-9 to TRBJ1-5; TRBD1 aligns across 9 bases. Germline values: CDR1 SEHNR, CDR2 FQNEAQ (reference sequence). There are 15 residues in the CDR3. V was clipped by 5 bases and J by 6 bases; unmatched bases: 8. This CDR3 is CASSRGTGSGQPQHF. The CDR3 DNA sequence: TGTGCCAGCAGCCGAGGGACAGGGAGCGGTCAGCCCCAGCATTTT.

V usage is TRBV19 and J usage is TRBJ1-4; 7 bases fit TRBD1. CDR1 and CDR2 from the germline V gene are LNHDA and SQIVND (reference sequence). The length of the CDR3 is 14 residues. V trimming: 6 bases; J trimming: 3 bases; junction bases outside the gene matches: 4. The CDR3 protein is CASSPRGSNEKLFF. The CDR3 DNA reads as TGTGCCAGTAGCCCCAGGGGGTCTAATGAAAAACTGTTTTTT.

The gene calls are TRBV5-1 and TRBJ1-6; D unclear. V was shortened by 0 bases and J by 7 bases, with 8 bases between the two germline ends. Germline lookup yields CDR1 SGHRS and CDR2 YFSETQ. The CDR3 runs to 14 residues. CDR3 sequence: CASSLEAGNSPLHF. CDR3 sequence (DNA): TGCGCCAGCAGCTTGGAAGCAGGCAATTCACCCCTCCACTTT.

The chain uses TRBV4-2 and TRBJ2-7, with 10 positions matching TRBD2. The ends lost 0 bases at V and 3 bases at J; junction bases unmatched: 5. CDR1 is LGHNA, CDR2 YNFKEQ, per germline. This CDR3 contains 16 residues. The CDR3 sequence is CASSQETSGADYEQYF. The CDR3 DNA follows: TGTGCCAGCAGCCAAGAAACTAGCGGGGCCGACTACGAGCAGTACTTC.

The genes are TRBV7-3 and TRBJ2-6; the D gene is possibly TRBD2 (5 bases). The CDR3 runs 14 residues. Germline CDR1 is SGHTA and CDR2 is FQGTGA. Trimming took 5 bases from V and 0 from J, leaving 5 bases between them. CDR3 bases: TGTGCCAGCAGCCGGGACTCTGGGGCCAACGTCCTGACTTTC. Its protein is CASSRDSGANVLTF.

This clone was seen only once. V is TRBV19 and J is TRBJ1-2, with D tentatively TRBD1 (6 bases). The CDR3 is 10 residues long. Germline V gene sequence: CDR1 LNHDA, CDR2 SQIVND (reference sequence). V was clipped by 10 bases and J by 8 bases, with 11 bases between them. The CDR3 nucleotides read TGTGCCACAGGGGATGGAGGCTACACCTTC. Translated: CATGDGGYTF.

This chain uses TRBV30 with TRBJ1-1; no clear D. V was pared by 4 bases and J by 5 bases, with 11 bases between. This CDR3 is built from 12 residues. CDR1 is GTSNPN and CDR2 is SVGIG in the germline V gene (reference sequence). Written as DNA, the CDR3 is TGTGCCTGGATGGGGAGTTGGACTGAAGCTTTCTTT. Its translation is CAWMGSWTEAFF. The entire variable domain, with the rest obtained from reference TRBV30 and TRBJ1-1, is as follows: SQTIHQWPATLVQPVGSPLSLECTVEGTSNPNLYWYRQAAGRGLQLLFYSVGIGQISSEVPQNLSASRPQDRQFILSSKKLLLSDSGFYLCAWMGSWTEAFFGQGTRLTVV.

The V gene is TRBV19, the J gene TRBJ1-4; D might be TRBD1 (6 bases). The V gene lost 4 bases and the J gene lost 7 bases, with 16 bases spanning the gap. This CDR3 has 15 amino acids. The germline V gene encodes CDR1 LNHDA and CDR2 SQIVND (reference sequence). The DNA for the CDR3 is TGTGCCAGTAGTAGCAGGGGCTCCGACCTTGAAAAACTGTTTTTT. Translated, it gives CASSSRGSDLEKLFF.

V is TRBV13 and J is TRBJ2-2, with D unclear. Trimming took off 4 bases at V and 5 bases at J, with 5 bases between the two ends. CDR1 PRHDT and CDR2 FYEKMQ come from the germline V gene (reference sequence). The CDR3 contains 12 residues. The CDR3 here is CASSSLTGELFF. The CDR3 nucleotides read TGTGCCAGCAGCTCCCTAACCGGGGAGCTGTTTTTT. Filled out from reference TRBV13 and TRBJ2-2, the complete variable domain reads AAGVIQSPRHLIKEKRETATLKCYPIPRHDTVYWYQQGPGQDPQFLISFYEKMQSDKGSIPDRFSAQQFSDYHSELNMSSLELGDSALYFCASSSLTGELFFGEGSRLTVL.

This chain connects TRBV7-2 to TRBJ2-2, with 11 bases matching TRBD1. The CDR3 is 17 amino acids. CDR1 is SGHTA and CDR2 is FQGNSA in the germline V gene. After removal of 1 base from V and 5 bases from J, the junction contained 6 bases not matched to a gene. The CDR3: CASSLGTGGAGTGELFF. Written as DNA, the CDR3 is TGTGCCAGCAGCTTAGGGACAGGGGGCGCGGGGACCGGGGAGCTGTTTTTT.

This rearrangement joins TRBV6-5 to TRBJ1-5, with D possibly matching TRBD1 (6 bases). Germline CDR1 MNHEY, CDR2 SVGAGI. The CDR3 extends over 14 amino acids. The V end lost 5 bases, the J end lost 9 bases, and 17 bases lay between the germline ends. The CDR3 DNA follows: TGTGCCAGCAGTGAAGTACACAGGGAATGGCCCCAGCATTTT. This sequence encodes CASSEVHREWPQHF.

This clone was detected a few times. This chain uses TRBV11-2 with TRBJ2-1, with D possibly TRBD1 on 5 matching bases. In germline, CDR1 is SGHAT, CDR2 FQNNGV. There are 14 residues in the CDR3. V lost 1 base to trimming and J lost 8 bases, with 12 bases between them. CDR3 sequence: CASSLGSWGDEQFF. CDR3 DNA sequence: TGTGCCAGCAGCTTAGGGTCTTGGGGCGATGAGCAGTTCTTC.

V usage is TRBV6-5 and J usage is TRBJ1-5, with 7 bases identical to TRBD1. The J segment lost 5 bases and the V segment lost 6 bases, leaving 4 bases of the junction unmatched. The CDR3 is 13 residues long. The germline V gene encodes CDR1 MNHEY and CDR2 SVGAGI. CDR3 coding DNA: TGTGCCAGCAGCCTAGACAGGGATCAGCCCCAGCATTTT. Residues: CASSLDRDQPQHF.

The chain couples TRBV7-6 to TRBJ2-7; 11 bases fit TRBD1. CDR1 and CDR2 from the germline V gene are SGHVS and FNYEAQ. The CDR3 sequence is 15 residues long. Trimming took 2 bases from V and 6 from J; bases not matched to a gene: 6. The CDR3 loop is CASSLIGQGAGEQYF. Here the CDR3 DNA reads TGTGCCAGCAGCTTAATCGGACAGGGGGCGGGCGAGCAGTACTTC.

This CDR3 reads CASSSLRGTGGPGGNTEAFF. In DNA form, the CDR3 reads TGTGCCAGCAGTTCCCTCAGGGGGACAGGGGGACCGGGTGGGAACACTGAAGCTTTCTTT. V gene TRBV28 combines with J gene TRBJ1-1; 11 bases agree with TRBD1. The CDR3 sequence is 20 residues long. V was pared by 4 bases and J by 1 base, with 17 bases of the junction left unmatched. The germline gives CDR1 MDHEN, CDR2 SYDVKM.

The rearrangement joins TRBV21-1 to TRBJ1-5. TRBV21-1 is recorded as a pseudogene. The CDR3 covers 14 residues. In DNA, the CDR3 is TGTGCCAGCAGCAAAGGGGGGAGGGGGCAGCCCCAGCATTTT. Translated, it gives CASSKGGRGQPQHF.

The chain recombines TRBV6-1 with TRBJ1-2; 7 nucleotides line up with TRBD1. The CDR3 length is 13 residues. Germline V gene data show CDR1 as MNHNS and CDR2 as SASEGT. V lost 3 bases, J lost 3 bases, and 1 base stayed unmatched. The CDR3 sequence is CASSDQGDYGYTF. The DNA of the CDR3 is TGTGCCAGCAGTGATCAGGGGGACTATGGCTACACCTTC.

The gene calls are TRBV5-4 and TRBJ1-4, with 8 bases aligning to TRBD1. The CDR3 sequence is 15 residues long. Germline V gives CDR1 SGHNT, CDR2 YYREEE (reference sequence). With V trimmed by 4 bases and J by 6 bases, 8 bases remained unmatched. CDR3 amino acids: CASSLQGGLHEKLFF. The CDR3, as DNA: TGTGCCAGCAGCCTACAGGGGGGATTACATGAAAAACTGTTTTTT. Looking up the rest from reference TRBV5-4 and TRBJ1-4 gives the full variable domain: ETGVTQSPTHLIKTRGQQVTLRCSSQSGHNTVSWYQQALGQGPQFIFQYYREEENGRGNFPPRFSGLQFPNYSSELNVNALELDDSALYLCASSLQGGLHEKLFFGSGTQLSVL.

This clone was observed at least ten times. This sequence joins TRBV10-1 and TRBJ2-7; D uncertain. In germline, CDR1 is WNHNN, CDR2 SYGVQD (reference sequence). The CDR3 loop spans 9 amino acids. CDR3 sequence reads: CETSYEQYF. CDR3 nucleotide sequence: TGCGAAACCAGCTACGAGCAGTACTTC.

This clone was picked up one time. The rearrangement links TRBV5-4 to TRBJ1-1; D gene ambiguous. Deletions cut 0 bases from V and 5 bases from J, with 11 bases between. This CDR3 has 14 residues. Germline assignment: CDR1 SGHNT and CDR2 YYREEE (reference sequence). The CDR3 region has the DNA TGTGCCAGCAGCTTGGAGGTCGGGTGGACTGAAGCTTTCTTT. Translation: CASSLEVGWTEAFF.